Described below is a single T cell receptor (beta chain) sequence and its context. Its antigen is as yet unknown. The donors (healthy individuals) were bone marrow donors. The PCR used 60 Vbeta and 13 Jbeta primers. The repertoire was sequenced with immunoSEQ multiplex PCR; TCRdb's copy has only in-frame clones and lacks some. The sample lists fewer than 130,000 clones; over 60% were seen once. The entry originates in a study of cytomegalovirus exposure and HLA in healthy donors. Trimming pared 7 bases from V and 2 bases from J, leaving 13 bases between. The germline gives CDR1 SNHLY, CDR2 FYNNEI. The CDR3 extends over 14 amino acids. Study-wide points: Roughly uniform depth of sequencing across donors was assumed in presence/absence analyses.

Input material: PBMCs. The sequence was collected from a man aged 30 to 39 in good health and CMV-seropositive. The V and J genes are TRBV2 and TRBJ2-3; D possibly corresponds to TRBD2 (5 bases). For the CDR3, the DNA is TGTGCCAGCATCGAACGGGGAATCACAGATACGCAGTATTTT. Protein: CASIERGITDTQYF.